A selection of T cell receptor beta chains follows, all from one sample in a study of OX40 agonist ivuxolimab in advanced cancers. The data were produced by immunoSEQ multiplex PCR, yet TCRdb's version contains in-frame clones alone and is incomplete. The repertoire includes tens of thousands of clones, about 90% of them detected once, and less than 4% sits in the top ten. Sequenced here: CD4+ or CD8+ T cells sorted from blood, sampled in a trial of the OX40 agonist ivuxolimab. These receptors were obtained from an adult with an advanced solid tumor such as melanoma, head and neck, liver or kidney cancer. CDR3s include the opening cysteine and the closing phenylalanine or tryptophan. The D gene is left open where the match is weak. Not every row has a clone size; where given, it reads once, few, many or a size class.

CDR3 length,clone size,J gene,D gene,V gene,CDR3 protein,CDR3 DNA
15,.,TRBJ1-6,.,TRBV5-8,CASSPDGGYNSPLHF,TGTGCCAGCAGCCCCGACGGGGGGTATAATTCACCCCTCCACTTT
17,.,TRBJ1-1,TRBD1,TRBV4-3,CASSLGTRQGLNTEAFF,TGCGCCAGCAGCCTTGGGACCCGACAGGGCCTGAACACTGAAGCTTTCTTT
13,.,TRBJ2-7,TRBD1,TRBV28,CASRGGQAYEQYF,TGTGCCAGCAGGGGCGGACAGGCCTACGAGCAGTACTTC
13,.,TRBJ1-1,.,TRBV12-5,CASGLEQYTEAFF,TGTGCTAGTGGTTTGGAACAGTACACTGAAGCTTTCTTT
13,medium-sized,TRBJ2-7,.,TRBV2,CASSEVTDYEQYF,TGTGCCAGCAGTGAGGTAACGGACTACGAGCAGTACTTC
14,.,TRBJ2-7,.,TRBV5-1,CASSLLSKSYEQYF,TGCGCCAGCAGCTTGCTCTCTAAATCTTACGAGCAGTACTTC
14,.,TRBJ1-1,.,TRBV28,CASSPIGGISEAFF,TGTGCCAGCAGTCCGATCGGAGGGATTAGTGAAGCTTTCTTT
13,.,TRBJ2-7,.,TRBV5-6,CASRVRGEYEQYF,TGTGCCAGCAGAGTCAGGGGAGAATACGAGCAGTACTTC
13,.,TRBJ2-7,.,TRBV4-3,CASSQDLLDEQYF,TGCGCCAGCAGCCAAGATCTTCTGGACGAGCAGTACTTC
12,.,TRBJ2-7,TRBD1,TRBV29-1,CSARGRFDEQYF,TGCAGCGCCAGGGGGCGTTTTGACGAGCAGTACTTC
18,.,TRBJ2-1,TRBD2,TRBV11-3,CASLLGLAGESSYNEQFF,TGTGCCAGCCTTCTGGGGCTAGCGGGGGAAAGCTCCTACAATGAGCAGTTCTTC
12,.,TRBJ2-7,.,TRBV19,CASKPQTGEQYF,TGTGCCAGTAAACCTCAAACGGGCGAGCAGTACTTC
13,.,TRBJ1-2,TRBD1,TRBV7-9,CASSPGQGHGYTF,TGTGCCAGCAGCCCGGGACAGGGGCATGGCTACACCTTC
15,.,TRBJ2-4,TRBD1,TRBV19,CASSPRDRIKNIQYF,TGTGCCAGTAGTCCCAGGGACAGGATAAAAAACATTCAGTACTTC
16,.,TRBJ2-7,.,TRBV7-9,CASSGEPSRGVDEQYF,TGTGCCAGCAGCGGCGAGCCTAGCCGAGGGGTGGACGAGCAGTACTTC
13,once,TRBJ2-7,.,TRBV27,CASSLGRNYEQYF,TGTGCCAGCAGTTTAGGGCGTAACTACGAGCAGTACTTC
16,.,TRBJ2-1,.,TRBV11-1,CASSLGAVWAANEQFF,TGTGCCAGCAGCTTAGGAGCAGTTTGGGCGGCCAATGAGCAGTTCTTC
16,.,TRBJ2-2,.,TRBV4-1,CASSRGGIEGTGELFF,TGCGCCAGCAGTCGGGGTGGGATCGAAGGCACCGGGGAGCTGTTTTTT
17,.,TRBJ2-5,TRBD2,TRBV9,CASSVAGRGLLQETQYF,TGTGCCAGCAGCGTAGCTGGGAGGGGCTTACTCCAAGAGACCCAGTACTTC
16,.,TRBJ2-7,.,TRBV6-1,CASSDGAGTVPYEQYF,TGTGCCAGCAGTGATGGAGCGGGGACAGTTCCCTACGAGCAGTACTTC
15,.,TRBJ2-2,.,TRBV6-1,CASRTIEGYTGELFF,TGTGCCAGCAGGACGATAGAGGGCTACACCGGGGAGCTGTTTTTT
20,.,TRBJ2-3,TRBD2,TRBV5-4,CASSFPLEHSGRTSTDTQYF,TGTGCCAGCAGCTTCCCCCTTGAACATAGCGGGAGGACTAGCACAGATACGCAGTATTTT
14,medium-sized,TRBJ1-2,.,TRBV4-1,CASSEGVLGYGYTF,TGCGCCAGCAGCGAAGGGGTATTGGGCTATGGCTACACCTTC
16,.,TRBJ2-5,.,TRBV21-1,CASRGVLARFQETQYF,TGTGCCAGCAGGGGAGTTCTTGCGAGGTTCCAAGAGACCCAGTACTTC
16,.,TRBJ2-2,TRBD2,TRBV19,CASTRMAGGHTGELFF,TGTGCCAGTACCCGAATGGCGGGGGGCCACACCGGGGAGCTGTTTTTT
21,once,TRBJ2-1,TRBD2,TRBV30,CAWSVLSSGGARKRADNEQFF,TGTGCCTGGAGTGTACTTTCTAGCGGGGGGGCGAGGAAAAGGGCCGACAATGAGCAGTTCTTC
16,.,TRBJ1-3,TRBD1,TRBV28,CASSLARTGRGNTIYF,TGTGCCAGCAGTTTAGCCCGGACAGGGCGTGGAAACACCATATATTTT
13,.,TRBJ1-1,.,TRBV6-6,CASSPGLRGEAFF,TGTGCCAGCAGTCCCGGACTTCGCGGTGAAGCTTTCTTT
15,once,TRBJ2-2,TRBD2,TRBV25-1,CASSAPGLGSGELFF,TGTGCCAGCAGTGCCCCGGGACTAGGATCCGGGGAGCTGTTTTTT
17,.,TRBJ2-3,TRBD2,TRBV30,CAWTALPGLAGLGTQYF,TGTGCCTGGACCGCACTTCCGGGACTAGCGGGCCTCGGTACGCAGTATTTT
16,.,TRBJ2-2,TRBD1,TRBV11-2,CASSPGTGSNTGELFF,TGTGCCAGCAGCCCAGGGACAGGTTCTAACACCGGGGAGCTGTTTTTT
12,.,TRBJ2-7,TRBD1,TRBV28,CASRDRVYEQYF,TGTGCCAGTCGGGACAGGGTTTACGAGCAGTACTTC
13,.,TRBJ1-1,TRBD1,TRBV30,CAWSGQGGTEAFF,TGTGCCTGGAGTGGACAGGGGGGAACTGAAGCTTTCTTT
16,.,TRBJ2-3,TRBD2,TRBV6-6,CASSSGLAGGSDTQYF,TGTGCCAGCAGTTCCGGACTAGCGGGGGGGTCAGATACGCAGTATTTT
12,.,TRBJ1-2,TRBD1,TRBV10-3,CAISLGQGSVTF,TGTGCCATCAGTTTGGGACAGGGGTCGGTTACCTTC
13,.,TRBJ2-2,.,TRBV7-3,CASSFGGSGELFF,TGTGCCAGCAGCTTTGGTGGTAGCGGGGAGCTGTTTTTT
15,.,TRBJ2-2,.,TRBV7-9,CATTPTTVRSGELFF,TGTGCTACCACCCCTACTACAGTAAGGTCCGGGGAGCTGTTTTTT
15,.,TRBJ1-1,.,TRBV7-6,CASTPPMPANTEAFF,TGTGCCAGCACCCCTCCCATGCCAGCGAACACTGAAGCTTTCTTT
11,.,TRBJ2-7,.,TRBV30,CAWSSGGEQYF,TGTGCCTGGAGTAGCGGCGGCGAGCAGTACTTC
12,.,TRBJ1-1,TRBD1,TRBV7-2,CASSSNRGRAFF,TGTGCCAGCAGCTCCAACAGGGGTAGGGCTTTCTTT
13,.,TRBJ2-2,TRBD2,TRBV7-9,CASSWEGLPELFF,TGTGCCAGCAGCTGGGAGGGACTCCCGGAGCTGTTTTTT
17,once,TRBJ2-2,.,TRBV5-4,CASSLGGGQANTGELFF,TGTGCCAGCAGCTTGGGAGGGGGACAAGCGAACACCGGGGAGCTGTTTTTT
16,.,TRBJ2-1,TRBD2,TRBV28,CASSLAGTSATRKQFF,TGTGCCAGCAGTTTGGCCGGGACTAGCGCCACCCGAAAGCAGTTCTTC
14,.,TRBJ1-1,TRBD1,TRBV6-6,CASRSGTGTTEAFF,TGTGCCAGCAGGTCCGGGACAGGGACCACTGAAGCTTTCTTT
19,.,TRBJ1-3,.,TRBV4-3,CASSQDRGVTGSSGNTIYF,TGCGCCAGCAGCCAAGACAGAGGGGTTACAGGGAGCTCTGGAAACACCATATATTTT
14,.,TRBJ1-6,TRBD1,TRBV19,CATRGLPGNSPLHF,TGTGCCACCAGGGGGCTGCCCGGTAATTCACCCCTCCACTTT
13,.,TRBJ1-5,.,TRBV6-5,CASRPGGNQPQHF,TGTGCCAGCAGACCAGGGGGCAATCAGCCCCAGCATTTT
16,.,TRBJ2-1,.,TRBV4-3,CASSLGRVSSYNEQFF,TGCGCCAGCAGCCTCGGCAGGGTCAGCTCCTACAATGAGCAGTTCTTC
15,once,TRBJ1-4,TRBD1,TRBV9,CASSPRQGTNEKLFF,TGTGCCAGCAGCCCCAGACAGGGGACTAATGAAAAACTGTTTTTT
11,.,TRBJ2-4,.,TRBV6-6,CASSDRNIQYF,TGTGCCAGCAGTGATAGAAACATTCAGTACTTC